The table lists the clone carrying this T cell receptor beta chain with many counts. The record originates from a study of CD8 T cells in ankylosing spondylitis. MiXCR, applied by TCRdb to the 5' RACE reads, yields one record per CDR3 protein. Among 150,000 to 200,000 distinct CDR3 sequences listed, around a tenth were seen once. Germline V CDR1 and CDR2: SGHRS, YFSETQ. Trimming shortened V by 3 bases and J by 4 bases, and 20 bases separated the two germline ends. The CDR3 runs to 18 residues. This TCR was sampled from a male donor with ankylosing spondylitis or in good health (not recorded which). The gene calls are TRBV5-1 and TRBJ1-6, with a tentative D call TRBD1 (6 bases). The sample taken for sequencing was blood, either unsorted or a sorted T cell fraction (not recorded which). CDR3 in amino acids: CASSWGSSGAGYNSPLHF. The CDR3 bases are TGCGCCAGCAGCTGGGGTTCATCGGGGGCCGGGTATAATTCACCCCTCCACTTT.